This T cell receptor (beta chain) is from a study of T cell repertoires in cytomegalovirus infection. On the study more broadly: Public TCR beta signatures provided an indication of both CMV infection and a matching HLA type. General study results and limits: Based on cumulative public TCR beta family frequency, carriers of CMV plus the relevant HLA were identified.

The CDR3 is 15 residues long. Germline assignment: CDR1 MNHEY and CDR2 SMNVEV (reference sequence). Deletions cut 4 bases from V and 4 bases from J, with 13 bases between. Comment on this clonotype: The target antigen is unknown.

TCRdb independently ran MiXCR on the reads; one entry per CDR3 protein. The sample contains roughly 990,000 distinct CDR3 sequences, around a third of which appear only once. This sample comprised cultured CD8+ T cells from PBMCs, obtained from culture after CMV antigen stimulation. This clonotype was obtained from a human donor in good health (CMV status not recorded). Some clones in this sample may be carry-over from other donors' samples. The chain carries TRBV27 and TRBJ2-2, with D unresolved. The CDR3: CASSYTSVGTGELFF. The CDR3 DNA follows: TGTGCCAGCAGTTATACGTCGGTGGGCACCGGGGAGCTGTTTTTT.